This record looks at one T cell receptor (beta chain) sequence and its context. The data derive from a study of blood T cell repertoires in COVID-19. Across the study: Nucleic acid was either cDNA or gDNA, and it came from T cells, B-cell-depleted T cells, or PBMCs.

Germline-derived CDR1 and CDR2 are SGDLS and YYNGEE. The CDR3 has 13 residues. The V end lost 4 bases, the J end lost 8 bases, and 12 bases lay between the germline ends. The data were produced by immunoSEQ multiplex PCR, yet TCRdb's version contains in-frame clones alone and is incomplete. Among 55,000 to 75,000 clones listed, less than 80% were seen once. This chain uses TRBV9 with TRBJ1-4, with D hard to call. The TCR originated in a man aged 55 to 70 with acute or convalescent COVID-19. The specimen was peripheral blood. CDR3 coding DNA: TGTGCCAGCAGCCCGTCCGTAGCCGAAAAACTGTTTTTT. Residues: CASSPSVAEKLFF.